These 9 T cell receptor beta chains were sequenced from one sample in a study of cytomegalovirus exposure and HLA in healthy donors. It was with 60 Vbeta and 13 Jbeta primers that the PCR ran. TCRdb keeps only in-frame clones here, not all; method: immunoSEQ multiplex PCR. The sample records roughly 160,000 clones, roughly 80% being singletons. The material sequenced was PBMCs. The receptors stem from a man aged 30 to 39 in good health and CMV-seronegative.

V usage is TRBV9 and J usage is TRBJ2-1, with 8 bases identical to TRBD2. The germline CDR1 and CDR2 sequences are SGDLS and YYNGEE. V lost 0 bases, J lost 8 bases, and 7 bases stayed unmatched. This CDR3 has 15 amino acids. The CDR3 DNA follows: TGTGCCAGCAGCGTAGAGCTTAGCGGGATCTATGAGCAGTTCTTC. This sequence encodes CASSVELSGIYEQFF.

This chain uses TRBV5-5 with TRBJ2-7, with D uncertain. Germline assignment: CDR1 SGHKS and CDR2 YYEKEE (reference sequence). The CDR3 has 14 amino acids. V lost 0 bases and J 1 base, leaving 8 bases between the germline ends. CDR3 DNA sequence: TGTGCCAGCAGCTTGGTGGGCAGATCCTACGAGCAGTACTTC. This translates into CASSLVGRSYEQYF.

The V call is TRBV15, the J call TRBJ1-2; D unclear. This CDR3 has 15 residues. The germline V and J ends were trimmed by 0 bases and 4 bases, with 12 bases remaining between them. CDR1 LNHNV and CDR2 YYDKDF come from the germline V gene (reference sequence). CDR3 bases: TGTGCCACCAGCAGAGATTCTTCCGTTCCCTATGGCTACACCTTC. The encoded protein is CATSRDSSVPYGYTF.

This clone was seen only a few times. J is TRBJ2-7 and V is TRBV13; 12 nucleotides agree with TRBD2. J was trimmed by 3 bases and V by 1 base; bases with no gene match: 1. Germline V gene sequence: CDR1 PRHDT, CDR2 FYEKMQ (reference sequence). This CDR3 has 15 amino acids. Here the CDR3 DNA reads TGTGCCAGCAGCTTAGCGACTAGCGGGAGCTACGAGCAGTACTTC. Protein product: CASSLATSGSYEQYF.

The chain joins TRBV21-1 to TRBJ2-7; the D segment call TRBD1 is taken from the table without a DNA check. TRBV21-1 is designated a pseudogene. The CDR3 spans 16 residues. This chain's CDR3 is CASTPPPDRPPYEQYF. The CDR3 DNA is TGTGCCAGCACTCCCCCTCCGGACAGGCCTCCCTACGAGCAGTACTTC.

This clone is a singleton in its sample. The V and J genes are TRBV5-1 and TRBJ1-5; 7 bases fit TRBD1. The CDR3 loop spans 18 amino acids. Trimming cost V 0 bases and J 3 bases; bases outside gene matches: 12. Germline V lookup: CDR1 SGHRS, CDR2 YFSETQ. The CDR3 here is CASSLVPLADRSNQPQHF. The CDR3, as DNA: TGCGCCAGCAGCTTGGTTCCCCTGGCGGACAGGTCCAATCAGCCCCAGCATTTT.

V is TRBV11-2 and J is TRBJ1-6; 10 bases are a match to TRBD1. The V and J ends lost 7 bases and 9 bases, in that order; junction bases with no gene match: 9. Germline CDR1 SGHAT, CDR2 FQNNGV. The CDR3 spans 15 residues. CDR3 bases: TGTGCCAGCACCTCATCGACAGGGGGCGGTTCACCCCTCCACTTT. Translated, it gives CASTSSTGGGSPLHF.

The rearrangement links TRBV27 to TRBJ2-1; possible D gene TRBD2, 6 bases. V lost 1 base and J lost 7, with 11 bases in between. CDR3 length equals 14 residues. Germline CDR1 MNHEY, CDR2 SMNVEV (reference sequence). The CDR3 reads CASSLWGLENEQFF. The CDR3 nucleotides read TGTGCCAGCAGTTTATGGGGACTGGAAAATGAGCAGTTCTTC.

The rearrangement joins TRBV19 to TRBJ2-2; possibly TRBD2 for D (6 bases). V lost 11 bases and J 6 bases, leaving 10 bases between the germline ends. Per the germline V gene, CDR1 is LNHDA and CDR2 is SQIVND (reference sequence). This CDR3 has 11 residues. CDR3 residues: CASQRAGELFF. The CDR3 coding sequence is TGTGCCTCCCAGCGGGCCGGGGAGCTGTTTTTT.